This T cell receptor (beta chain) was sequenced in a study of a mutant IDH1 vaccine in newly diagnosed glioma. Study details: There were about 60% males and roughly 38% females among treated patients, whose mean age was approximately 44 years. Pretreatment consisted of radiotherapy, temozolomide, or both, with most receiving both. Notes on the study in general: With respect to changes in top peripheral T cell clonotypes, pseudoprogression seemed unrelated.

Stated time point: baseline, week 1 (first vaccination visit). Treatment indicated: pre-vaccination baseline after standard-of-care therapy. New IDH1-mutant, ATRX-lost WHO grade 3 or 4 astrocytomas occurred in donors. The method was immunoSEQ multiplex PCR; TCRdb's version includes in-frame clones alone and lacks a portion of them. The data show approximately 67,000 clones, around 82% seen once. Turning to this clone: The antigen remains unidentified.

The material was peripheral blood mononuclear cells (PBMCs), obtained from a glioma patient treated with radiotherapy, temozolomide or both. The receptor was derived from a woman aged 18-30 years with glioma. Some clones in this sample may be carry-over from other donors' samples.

For the CDR3, the DNA is TGTGCCTGGACTCCGCCCCTACATGGCACTGAAGCTTTCTTT. It codes for CAWTPPLHGTEAFF. The chain links TRBV30 to TRBJ1-1; D gene unclear. The V end was cut by 4 bases, the J end by 4 bases, with 16 bases between. CDR3 length: 14 amino acids. Germline loops: CDR1 GTSNPN, CDR2 SVGIG (reference sequence).